The entry that follows covers one TCR beta chain sequence. Its antigen is still unknown. No much larger clone is present one base from it, and per-base qualities are unavailable. Library preparation used RT-PCR. The sequencer listed for this sample is NextSeq 550. Using fastp at Q25 and MiXCR, TCRdb reprocessed the public reads and kept productive beta chains. All rows with the same CDR3 protein become a single entry with the most common DNA and genes. The sample yields about 110,000 distinct CDR3 sequences; around 33% were counted once. The ten top clones hold around 25% of the sample. This sample was included in a study of patients and donors after allogeneic stem cell transplantation (dated by TCRdb to about 2020). The CDR3 runs 15 residues from the cysteine to the phenylalanine. The retained sequence is limited to the CDR3, 45 bases, with the frame set at the first base.

Recombination linked TRBV21-1 to TRBJ2-7; TRBD1, the table's D call, lacks a check against the DNA. TRBV21-1 is an annotated pseudogene. The source is a human donor who was either an allogeneic HSCT recipient or a stem cell or donor lymphocyte infusion donor (not recorded which). It is not recorded whose cells these are; they may come from a transplant donor. Sequencing was carried out using blood, either unsorted or a sorted T cell fraction (not recorded which). The DNA is TGTGCCAGCAGCAGAGCCCGGACAGGGATCTACGAGCAGTACTTC. This sequence encodes CASSRARTGIYEQYF.